The rows below give T cell receptor beta chains drawn from one sample of a study of T-cell memory formation after mild COVID-19. TCRdb ran MiXCR on the 5' RACE reads and lists one entry per CDR3 protein. The table shows about 57,000 distinct CDR3 sequences, with more than 10% occurring only once. Material: PBMCs or a T cell subset sorted from them (not recorded which). Every receptor here comes from a man aged 18 to 35 who had mild COVID-19 (a few samples of this study predate the infection). Cell type and time point are not known. Both conserved end residues are part of each CDR3. Each record gives: V gene, J gene, clone size, D gene, CDR3 protein, CDR3 DNA. The D gene is left open where the match is weak. The size of a clone is reported for some rows only, either as once, few or many, or as a class for expanded clones.

V: TRBV29-1; J: TRBJ2-5; size: .; D: .; CDR3: CSVERGGETQYF; DNA: TGCAGCGTTGAGAGGGGTGGGGAGACCCAGTACTTC
V: TRBV24-1; J: TRBJ2-1; size: once; D: TRBD2; CDR3: CATSDSGLAGGSNNEQFF; DNA: TGTGCCACCAGTGACTCGGGACTAGCGGGGGGGTCTAACAATGAGCAGTTCTTC
V: TRBV20-1; J: TRBJ1-6; size: many; D: .; CDR3: CSAVDSASPLHF; DNA: TGCAGTGCCGTAGACAGTGCTTCACCCCTCCACTTT
V: TRBV23-1; J: TRBJ2-7; size: many; D: TRBD1; CDR3: CASNRDRGPLSEQYF; DNA: TGCGCCAGCAACCGGGACAGGGGCCCCCTTAGCGAGCAGTACTTC
V: TRBV29-1; J: TRBJ2-6; size: many; D: .; CDR3: CSVEVQNGANVLTF; DNA: TGCAGCGTTGAAGTCCAGAACGGGGCCAACGTCCTGACTTTC
V: TRBV9; J: TRBJ2-3; size: many; D: TRBD2; CDR3: CASSVARLAGEDTQYF; DNA: TGTGCCAGCAGCGTAGCGAGACTAGCGGGAGAAGATACGCAGTATTTT
V: TRBV7-2; J: TRBJ1-6; size: .; D: .; CDR3: CASSFGPGDSPLHF; DNA: TGTGCCAGCAGCTTCGGTCCTGGAGACTCACCCCTCCACTTT
V: TRBV12-3/TRBV12-4; J: TRBJ1-6; size: many; D: .; CDR3: CASSSLLRVAPLHF; DNA: TGTGCCAGCAGTTCACTCCTCAGGGTTGCACCCCTCCACTTT
V: TRBV4-1; J: TRBJ2-5; size: few; D: .; CDR3: CASSQWGFAGTQYF; DNA: TGCGCCAGCAGCCAATGGGGCTTCGCCGGGACCCAGTACTTC
V: TRBV20-1; J: TRBJ2-7; size: many; D: .; CDR3: CSAISRGSSGEQYF; DNA: TGCAGTGCTATTTCGCGGGGTTCCTCTGGCGAGCAGTACTTC
V: TRBV5-5; J: TRBJ2-5; size: .; D: .; CDR3: CASSLTTESRETQYF; DNA: TGTGCCAGCAGCTTGACCACGGAGTCGAGGGAGACCCAGTACTTC
V: TRBV3-1; J: TRBJ1-1; size: .; D: .; CDR3: CASSLNGGSEAFF; DNA: TGTGCCAGCAGCCTTAACGGGGGGTCTGAAGCTTTCTTT
V: TRBV7-9; J: TRBJ1-1; size: few; D: TRBD1; CDR3: CASSFGPGQGAETEAFF; DNA: TGTGCCAGCAGCTTCGGACCGGGACAGGGGGCTGAGACTGAAGCTTTCTTT
V: TRBV10-1; J: TRBJ2-2; size: few; D: TRBD1; CDR3: CASSESWTGNTGELFF; DNA: TGCGCCAGCAGTGAGTCGTGGACAGGGAACACCGGGGAGCTGTTTTTT
V: TRBV5-1; J: TRBJ2-3; size: many; D: TRBD1; CDR3: CASRRQGFASDTQYF; DNA: TGCGCCAGCAGAAGACAGGGGTTTGCTTCAGATACGCAGTATTTT
V: TRBV6-6; J: TRBJ2-2; size: few; D: TRBD2; CDR3: CASSSGRGLTGELFF; DNA: TGTGCCAGCAGTTCTGGGAGGGGACTCACCGGGGAGCTGTTTTTT
V: TRBV5-4; J: TRBJ1-2; size: .; D: TRBD1; CDR3: CASSRPGQGDYGYTF; DNA: TGTGCCAGCAGTCGGCCGGGACAGGGGGACTATGGCTACACCTTC
V: TRBV20-1; J: TRBJ2-1; size: .; D: TRBD2; CDR3: CSAGGGYNEQFF; DNA: TGCAGTGCTGGCGGGGGGTACAATGAGCAGTTCTTC
V: TRBV7-2; J: TRBJ2-1; size: .; D: .; CDR3: CASSLDAPGHSYNEQFF; DNA: TGTGCCAGCAGCTTAGATGCGCCTGGGCACTCCTACAATGAGCAGTTCTTC
V: TRBV11-2; J: TRBJ1-1; size: many; D: .; CDR3: CASSTTENTEAFF; DNA: TGTGCCAGCAGCACGACTGAGAACACTGAAGCTTTCTTT
V: TRBV18; J: TRBJ2-3; size: .; D: TRBD1; CDR3: CASSALVPGQGTADTQYF; DNA: TGTGCCAGCTCAGCGCTGGTCCCGGGACAGGGGACGGCCGATACGCAGTATTTT
V: TRBV6-5; J: TRBJ1-2; size: .; D: .; CDR3: CASSYGYGYTF; DNA: TGTGCCAGCAGTTACGGGTATGGCTACACCTTC
V: TRBV27; J: TRBJ2-5; size: .; D: .; CDR3: CASSLGGHRAKTQYF; DNA: TGTGCCAGCAGTTTAGGGGGCCACAGGGCGAAGACCCAGTACTTC
V: TRBV5-1; J: TRBJ2-5; size: .; D: TRBD2; CDR3: CASSFWSQSGKTQYF; DNA: TGCGCCAGCAGCTTTTGGAGTCAGAGCGGGAAGACCCAGTACTTC
V: TRBV3-1; J: TRBJ2-2; size: few; D: TRBD1; CDR3: CASSPHRDRGAGELFF; DNA: TGTGCCAGCAGCCCCCACCGGGACAGGGGTGCCGGGGAGCTGTTTTTT
V: TRBV20-1; J: TRBJ2-3; size: .; D: TRBD2; CDR3: CSAPSGGADTQYF; DNA: TGCAGTGCCCCTAGCGGGGGGGCAGATACGCAGTATTTT
V: TRBV7-7; J: TRBJ2-2; size: medium-sized; D: .; CDR3: CASSLRLGGTGELFF; DNA: TGTGCCAGCAGCTTACGGTTGGGGGGAACCGGGGAGCTGTTTTTT
V: TRBV7-9; J: TRBJ2-1; size: medium-sized; D: .; CDR3: CASSLARGADNEQFF; DNA: TGTGCCAGCAGCTTAGCTCGGGGGGCCGACAATGAGCAGTTCTTC
V: TRBV12-3/TRBV12-4; J: TRBJ1-5; size: .; D: .; CDR3: CASSFRTGGQPQHF; DNA: TGTGCCAGCAGTTTTCGTACTGGGGGTCAGCCCCAGCATTTT